The clone carrying this T cell receptor beta chain came up once. The target antigen is unknown. Data came from immunoSEQ multiplex PCR; TCRdb stores just in-frame clones and leaves some out. The sample contains over 90,000 clones, about nine tenths of which appear only once. CDR3 length: 14 amino acids. V was trimmed by 1 base and J by 1 base, leaving 9 bases between them. In germline, CDR1 is SGHTS, CDR2 YDEGEE. These data originate in a study of T cell responses to AZD1222 COVID-19 vaccine. Whole-study results and caveats: The donor cohort was predominantly white British with a female majority, and clonal diversity may have been underestimated. Repertoire sampling was restricted to post-peak T cell response timepoints. The breadth and depth of Spike-specific TCRs increased once two AZD1222 doses had been given.

This clonotype was obtained from an adult in good health. V gene TRBV5-8 combines with J gene TRBJ2-7; tentatively, D is TRBD1 (5 bases). Sequenced here: peripheral blood, sampled on day 0 of AZD1222 vaccination. CDR3: CASSLYQGSYEQYF. The CDR3 coding sequence is TGTGCCAGCAGCTTGTACCAGGGATCCTACGAGCAGTACTTC.